This T cell receptor beta chain was sequenced during a study of blood T cell repertoires in COVID-19. The wider study: Researchers got acute and convalescent COVID-19 samples from the United States, Italy and Spain. PBMCs, B-cell-depleted T cells, or T cells were the source of the cDNA or gDNA that made up the material.

Original data processing: Nucleated cell number was recorded as an estimate derived from reference gene primer amplification. Measured with immunoSEQ multiplex PCR; TCRdb has only the in-frame clones, and not every one. V, J and clone size were drawn from that table, and D and trimming were deduced from the DNA. This sample has about 310,000 clones; roughly 87% occur once, and the top ten carry about 2.3%. The TCR comes from a man younger than 30 with active or convalescent COVID-19. The sequencing input was peripheral blood.

CDR3 amino acids: CASSQEGQGRYEQYF. The CDR3, as DNA: TGCGCCAGCAGCCAAGAGGGGCAGGGGCGGTACGAGCAGTACTTC. This chain uses TRBV4-3 with TRBJ2-7, with D possibly matching TRBD1 (6 bases). The CDR3 consists of 15 residues. Germline V gives CDR1 LGHNA, CDR2 YSLEER. V dropped 0 bases and J dropped 4 bases, with 13 bases sitting between them.